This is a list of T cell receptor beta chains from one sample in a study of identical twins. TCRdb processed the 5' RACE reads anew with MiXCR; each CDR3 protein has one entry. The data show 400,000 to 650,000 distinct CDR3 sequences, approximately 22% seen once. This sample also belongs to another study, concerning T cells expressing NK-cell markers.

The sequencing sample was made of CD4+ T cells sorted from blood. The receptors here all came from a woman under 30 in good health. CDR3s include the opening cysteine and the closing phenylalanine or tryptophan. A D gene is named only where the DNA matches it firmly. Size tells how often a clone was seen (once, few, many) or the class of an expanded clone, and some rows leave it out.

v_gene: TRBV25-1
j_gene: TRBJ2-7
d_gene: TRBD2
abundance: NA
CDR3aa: CASSEVQRDNEQYF
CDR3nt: TGTGCCAGCAGTGAGGTCCAGCGGGATAACGAGCAGTACTTC

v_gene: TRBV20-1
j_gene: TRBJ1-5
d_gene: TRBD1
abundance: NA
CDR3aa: CSATGTGVSQPQHF
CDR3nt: TGCAGTGCTACCGGGACAGGGGTTTCTCAGCCCCAGCATTTT

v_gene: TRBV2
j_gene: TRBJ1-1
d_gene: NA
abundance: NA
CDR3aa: CASTTGENTEAFF
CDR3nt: TGTGCCAGCACCACAGGTGAGAACACTGAAGCTTTCTTT

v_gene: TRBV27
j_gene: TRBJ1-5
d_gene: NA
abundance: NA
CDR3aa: CASSSRTGLGNQPQHF
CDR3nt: TGTGCCAGCAGTTCCCGAACAGGGCTCGGGAATCAGCCCCAGCATTTT

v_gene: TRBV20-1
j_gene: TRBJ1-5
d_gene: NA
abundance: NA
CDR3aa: CSARDGGWNQPQHF
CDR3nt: TGCAGTGCTAGAGACGGGGGCTGGAATCAGCCCCAGCATTTT

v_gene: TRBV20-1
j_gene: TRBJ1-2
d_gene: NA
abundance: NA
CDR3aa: CSANALQGNLGYTF
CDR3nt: TGCAGTGCCAATGCGCTACAGGGAAATTTGGGCTACACCTTC

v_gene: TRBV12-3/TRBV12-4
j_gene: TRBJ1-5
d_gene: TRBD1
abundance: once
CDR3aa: CASRGQGNGPQHF
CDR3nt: TGTGCCAGCAGGGGACAGGGAAATGGACCCCAGCATTTT

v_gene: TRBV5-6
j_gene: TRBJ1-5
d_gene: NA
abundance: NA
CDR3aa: CASSTYDRNNQPQHF
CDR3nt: TGTGCCAGCAGCACGTACGACAGAAACAATCAGCCCCAGCATTTT

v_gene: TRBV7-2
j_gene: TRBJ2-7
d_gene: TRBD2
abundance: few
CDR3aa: CASSLQAGSSYEQYF
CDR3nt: TGTGCCAGCAGCTTACAAGCGGGGAGCTCCTACGAGCAGTACTTC

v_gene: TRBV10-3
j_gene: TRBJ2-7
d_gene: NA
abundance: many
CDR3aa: CAIRGTTPTLKYF
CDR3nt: TGTGCCATCAGGGGGACCACTCCTACATTAAAGTACTTC

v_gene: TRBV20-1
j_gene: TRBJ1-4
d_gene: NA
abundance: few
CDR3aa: CSAREGGLNEKLFF
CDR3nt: TGCAGTGCTAGAGAGGGAGGACTGAATGAAAAACTGTTTTTT

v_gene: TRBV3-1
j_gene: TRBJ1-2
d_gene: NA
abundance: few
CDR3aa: CASSPVRRLSNNYGYTF
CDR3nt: TGTGCCAGCAGCCCCGTGAGACGCTTATCCAATAACTATGGCTACACCTTC

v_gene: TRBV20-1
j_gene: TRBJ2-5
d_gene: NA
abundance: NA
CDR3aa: CSARDPGRPGRETQYF
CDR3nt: TGCAGTGCTAGAGATCCCGGCCGCCCCGGGAGAGAGACCCAGTACTTC

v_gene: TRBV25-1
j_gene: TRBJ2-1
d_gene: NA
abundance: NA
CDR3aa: CASSRLILGEQFF
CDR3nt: TGTGCCAGCAGTAGACTGATCCTGGGAGAGCAGTTCTTC

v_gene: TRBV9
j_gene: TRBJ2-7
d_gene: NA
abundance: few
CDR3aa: CASSVGQRLSYEQYF
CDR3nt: TGTGCCAGCAGCGTAGGTCAGCGCCTCTCCTACGAGCAGTACTTC

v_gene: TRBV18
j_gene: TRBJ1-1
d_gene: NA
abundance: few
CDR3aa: CASSPDLDTEAFF
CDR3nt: TGTGCCAGCTCACCAGACTTGGACACTGAAGCTTTCTTT

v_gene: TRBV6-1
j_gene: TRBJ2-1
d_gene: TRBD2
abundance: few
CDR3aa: CASSRPGLAPYNEQFF
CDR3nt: TGTGCCAGCAGTCGACCGGGACTAGCTCCCTACAATGAGCAGTTCTTC